The 11 T cell receptor beta chains given below trace back to one sample, sequenced in a study of cytomegalovirus exposure and HLA in healthy donors. Primers for the PCR totalled 60 Vbeta and 13 Jbeta. This table comes from immunoSEQ multiplex PCR, and its TCRdb copy is limited to in-frame clones, with some not included. The sample lists about 160,000 clones; approximately 84% were seen once. Sequencing was carried out using PBMCs. The source is a man between 18 and 29 years old in good health and CMV-seropositive.

CDR3 nucleotides: TGCGCCAGCAGCTTACTAGCGGGGGGGCTGGAGACCCAGTACTTC. This translates into CASSLLAGGLETQYF. The genes are TRBV5-1 and TRBJ2-5; TRBD2 matches 13 bases. The CDR3 sequence is 15 residues long. Per germline, CDR1 SGHRS and CDR2 YFSETQ. After removal of 2 bases from V and 5 bases from J, the junction contained 3 bases not matched to a gene.

The rearrangement joins TRBV7-2 to TRBJ2-3; D might be TRBD2 (6 bases). V lost 1 base and J 1 base, leaving 15 bases between the germline ends. Germline V gives CDR1 SGHTA, CDR2 FQGNSA. The CDR3 is made up of 17 amino acids. This CDR3 is CASSLVVAVPGTDTQYF. As DNA, the CDR3 is TGTGCCAGCAGCTTAGTTGTAGCGGTACCCGGCACAGATACGCAGTATTTT.

The genes are TRBV28 and TRBJ1-3; 7 nucleotides agree with TRBD1. J lost 4 bases, V lost 6 bases, and 6 bases had no gene match. Looked up from germline, CDR1 is MDHEN and CDR2 is SYDVKM. The CDR3 spans 14 residues. The CDR3 sequence: CASRIGTAGNTIYF. In DNA form, the CDR3 reads TGTGCCAGCAGGATAGGGACAGCCGGAAACACCATATATTTT.

This clone was observed a single time. This chain uses TRBV2 with TRBJ2-5; tentative D call: TRBD1 (6 bases). V was trimmed by 3 bases and J by 0 bases, leaving 11 bases between them. The germline V gene encodes CDR1 SNHLY and CDR2 FYNNEI. The CDR3 sequence is 15 residues long. The CDR3 DNA is TGTGCCAGCAGTGACGGCTGGACAGACCAAGAGACCCAGTACTTC. Translating gives CASSDGWTDQETQYF.

The chain uses TRBV5-5 and TRBJ2-3, with 10 bases matching TRBD2. The CDR3 loop spans 16 amino acids. CDR1 and CDR2 from the germline V gene are SGHKS and YYEKEE (reference sequence). V shed 2 bases, J shed 1 base, and the junction held 4 bases outside the gene matches. The CDR3 nucleotides read TGTGCCAGCAGCTTCCGGCTAGCGGGGGGCACAGATACGCAGTATTTT. Translating gives CASSFRLAGGTDTQYF.

The chain uses TRBV2 and TRBJ2-5; D may be TRBD1 (6 bases). This CDR3 is built from 13 residues. The V end lost 6 bases, the J end lost 4 bases, and 12 bases lay between the germline ends. Germline V gene data show CDR1 as SNHLY and CDR2 as FYNNEI. CDR3 amino acids: CASRKGVIETQYF. Here the CDR3 DNA reads TGTGCCAGCAGGAAGGGGGTCATAGAGACCCAGTACTTC.

The rearrangement links TRBV12-5 to TRBJ2-6; D gene uncertain. CDR3 length equals 14 residues. Germline CDR1 is LGHNT and CDR2 is FRNRAP. V lost 7 bases and J lost 0, with 7 bases in between. Here the CDR3 DNA reads TGTGCTAGTGCCTCGTACTCTGGGGCCAACGTCCTGACTTTC. This encodes CASASYSGANVLTF.

The chain joins TRBV7-8 to TRBJ1-1; D is unclear. The length of the CDR3 is 14 residues. The germline V gene encodes CDR1 SGHVS and CDR2 FQNEAQ. V was pared by 3 bases and J by 4 bases, with 12 bases between. The CDR3 DNA sequence: TGTGCCAGCAGCTTTCAGGTGGCTACCACTGAAGCTTTCTTT. As protein: CASSFQVATTEAFF.

CDR3 in amino acids: CASSPHRDRVEAFF. Written as DNA, the CDR3 is TGTGCCAGCAGTCCACACCGGGACAGGGTGGAAGCTTTCTTT. The gene calls are TRBV27 and TRBJ1-1; TRBD1 aligns across 9 bases. The CDR3 contains 14 residues. V shed 5 bases and J 8 bases; nucleotides not matched to a gene: 9. CDR1 and CDR2 from the germline V gene are MNHEY and SMNVEV (reference sequence).

J is TRBJ1-1 and V is TRBV6-5; a possible D gene is TRBD1 (6 bases). Germline assignment: CDR1 MNHEY and CDR2 SVGAGI. Trimming removed 5 bases at V and 3 bases at J, with 13 bases between. The CDR3 is 14 residues long. Here the CDR3 DNA reads TGTGCCAGCAGTCGAAGGGGGTGGGACACTGAAGCTTTCTTT. It is translated as CASSRRGWDTEAFF.

The gene calls are TRBV9 and TRBJ1-1, with 7 bases aligning to TRBD1. The length of the CDR3 is 13 residues. V lost 4 bases, J lost 4 bases, and 4 bases stayed unmatched. Germline CDR1 is SGDLS and CDR2 is YYNGEE. CDR3 DNA sequence: TGTGCCAGCAGCCCAGGGGGAGGCACTGAAGCTTTCTTT. Protein: CASSPGGGTEAFF.